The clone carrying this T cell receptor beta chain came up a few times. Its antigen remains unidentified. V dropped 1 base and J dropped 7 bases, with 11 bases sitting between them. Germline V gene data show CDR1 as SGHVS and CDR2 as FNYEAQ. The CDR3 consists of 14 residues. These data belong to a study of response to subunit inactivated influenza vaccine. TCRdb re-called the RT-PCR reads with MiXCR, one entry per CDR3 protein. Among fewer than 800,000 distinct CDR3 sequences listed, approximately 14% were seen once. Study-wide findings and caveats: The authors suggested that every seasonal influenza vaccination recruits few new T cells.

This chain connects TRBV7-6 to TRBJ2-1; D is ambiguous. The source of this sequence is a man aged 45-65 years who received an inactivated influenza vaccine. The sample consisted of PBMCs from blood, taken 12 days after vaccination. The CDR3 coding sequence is TGTGCCAGCAGCTTAGAGCCTACCGGGAATGAGCAGTTCTTC. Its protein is CASSLEPTGNEQFF.